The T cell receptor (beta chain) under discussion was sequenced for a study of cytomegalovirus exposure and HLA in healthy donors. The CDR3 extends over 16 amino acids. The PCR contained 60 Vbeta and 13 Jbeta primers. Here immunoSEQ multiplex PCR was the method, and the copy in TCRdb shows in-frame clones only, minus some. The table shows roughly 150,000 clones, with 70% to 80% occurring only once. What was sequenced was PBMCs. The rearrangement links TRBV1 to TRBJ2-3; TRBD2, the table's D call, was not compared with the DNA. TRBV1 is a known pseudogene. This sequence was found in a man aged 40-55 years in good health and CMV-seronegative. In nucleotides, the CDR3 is TGCACCAGCAGCCAAGATCCCGGGAGGGACACAGATACGCAGTATTTT. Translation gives CTSSQDPGRDTDTQYF.